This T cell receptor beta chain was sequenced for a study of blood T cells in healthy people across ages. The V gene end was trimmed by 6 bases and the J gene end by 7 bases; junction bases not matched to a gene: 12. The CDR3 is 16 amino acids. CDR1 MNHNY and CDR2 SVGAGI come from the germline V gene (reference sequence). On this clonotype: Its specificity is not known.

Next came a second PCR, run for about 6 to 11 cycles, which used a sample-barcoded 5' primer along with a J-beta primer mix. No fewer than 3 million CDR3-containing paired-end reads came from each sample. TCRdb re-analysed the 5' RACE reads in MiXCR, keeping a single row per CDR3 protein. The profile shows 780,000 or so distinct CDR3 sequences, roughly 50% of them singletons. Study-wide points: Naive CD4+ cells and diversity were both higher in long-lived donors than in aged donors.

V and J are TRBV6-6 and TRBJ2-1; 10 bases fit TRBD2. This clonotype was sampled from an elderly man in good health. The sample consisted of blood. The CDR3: CASRRYWTSGGNEQFF. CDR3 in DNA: TGTGCCAGCAGACGTTACTGGACTAGCGGTGGGAATGAGCAGTTCTTC.